One and the same sample provided the 4 T cell receptor beta chains below, sequenced in a study of cytomegalovirus exposure and HLA in healthy donors. PCR was performed using 60 Vbeta and 13 Jbeta primers. Profiled with immunoSEQ multiplex PCR; TCRdb holds only in-frame clones, not every one. Of some 190,000 clones in the sample, about four fifths were seen once. What was sequenced was PBMCs. The receptors were sampled from a female donor in good health and CMV-seronegative.

V usage is TRBV19 and J usage is TRBJ2-3, with TRBD1 identical over 8 bases. The CDR3 totals 14 residues. In germline, CDR1 is LNHDA, CDR2 SQIVND (reference sequence). Germline trimming cut 7 bases from V and 5 bases from J; bases unmatched to any gene: 8. CDR3 sequence: CASKETGAEDTQYF. Here the CDR3 DNA reads TGTGCCAGTAAAGAGACAGGGGCGGAAGATACGCAGTATTTT. Full variable domain (outside the CDR3, taken from reference TRBV19 and TRBJ2-3): DGGITQSPKYLFRKEGQNVTLSCEQNLNHDAMYWYRQDPGQGLRLIYYSQIVNDFQKGDIAEGYSVSREKKESFPLTVTSAQKNPTAFYLCASKETGAEDTQYFGPGTRLTVL.

V and J are TRBV18 and TRBJ2-7, with 10 bases matching TRBD1. Germline V lookup: CDR1 KGHSH, CDR2 LQKENI. This CDR3 comprises 15 residues. The ends lost 3 bases at V and 2 bases at J; junction bases unmatched: 4. The CDR3 nucleotides are TGTGCCAGCTCACCCAGGGACAGGGGAGCCTACGAGCAGTACTTC. Translated: CASSPRDRGAYEQYF.

The sample holds one count of this clone. The chain uses TRBV4-2 and TRBJ1-1, with D possibly being TRBD1 (6 bases). CDR1 and CDR2 (germline): LGHNA, YNFKEQ. Trimming removed 0 bases at V and 4 bases at J, with 12 bases between. The CDR3 is made up of 15 amino acids. CDR3 nucleotides: TGTGCCAGCAGCCAAGATTCTGTCAGGGGCACTGAAGCTTTCTTT. The encoded protein is CASSQDSVRGTEAFF.

The CDR3 DNA sequence: TGTGCCAGCAGGACAGGGGGTAGTAATGAAAAACTGTTTTTT. This sequence encodes CASRTGGSNEKLFF. The V and J genes are TRBV27 and TRBJ1-4; 9 bases match TRBD1. Germline V gives CDR1 MNHEY, CDR2 SMNVEV (reference sequence). Losses at the gene ends were 6 bases for V and 4 bases for J; bases not matched to a gene: 3. The CDR3 has 14 amino acids.